These T cell receptor beta chains were read from a single sample in a study of cytomegalovirus exposure and HLA in healthy donors. The data were produced by immunoSEQ multiplex PCR, yet TCRdb's version contains in-frame clones alone and is incomplete. The sample has over 120,000 clones, 65% to 80% seen once; the top ten hold around 7%. The sample comprised PBMCs. The receptors shown here come from a man aged 25 to 45 in good health and CMV-seronegative. CDR3s include the opening cysteine and the closing phenylalanine or tryptophan. Fields, in order: D gene, V gene, J gene, clone size, CDR3 DNA, CDR3 protein. A D gene is named only where the DNA matches it firmly. Clone size is given for some rows only: seen once, a few or many times, or a class if the clone is expanded.

>-|TRBV28|TRBJ2-7|-
TGTGCCAGCAGTACCCCCCCAAGTCTAGCTCCAGAATACGAGCAGTACTTC
CASSTPPSLAPEYEQYF
>TRBD1|TRBV11-2|TRBJ1-2|-
TGTGCCAGCATCAAGGACAGGAGCTCTAACTATGGCTACACCTTC
CASIKDRSSNYGYTF
>TRBD1|TRBV11-3|TRBJ2-3|once
TGTGCCAGCAGCCCCGGGACAGGGGGCGTGGATACGCAGTATTTT
CASSPGTGGVDTQYF
>-|TRBV7-2|TRBJ2-7|once
TGTGCCAGCAGCCTACAGGGCTACGAGCAGTACTTC
CASSLQGYEQYF
>-|TRBV30|TRBJ2-6|-
TGTGCCTGGACAGGAGGGTTCTCTGGGGCCAACGTCCTGACTTTC
CAWTGGFSGANVLTF
>-|TRBV19|TRBJ2-7|few
TGTGCCAGTAGTATTGAACAGGGATCCTACGAGCAGTACTTC
CASSIEQGSYEQYF
>TRBD2|TRBV7-3|TRBJ2-3|-
TGTGCCAGCAGCCCCTTAGCGGGGGAGGCAGATACGCAGTATTTT
CASSPLAGEADTQYF
>TRBD1|TRBV7-9|TRBJ2-2|few
TGTGCCAGCAGCTCGGACAGGACAGGGAACACCGGGGAGCTGTTTTTT
CASSSDRTGNTGELFF
>-|TRBV30|TRBJ1-3|few
TGTGCCTGGAGTTGGGACACTCGCTCTGGAAACACCATATATTTT
CAWSWDTRSGNTIYF
>-|TRBV5-4|TRBJ2-3|-
TGTGCCAGCAGCTCAGGTGGACTGCGCACAGATACGCAGTATTTT
CASSSGGLRTDTQYF
>TRBD1|TRBV2|TRBJ2-7|-
TGTGCCAGCAGTCACAGGGGCCCACCTCACGCCTACGAGCAGTACTTC
CASSHRGPPHAYEQYF
>-|TRBV19|TRBJ2-3|-
TGTGCCACCTCGGGGACAAGTCGCCCAGATACGCAGTATTTT
CATSGTSRPDTQYF
>TRBD2|TRBV29-1|TRBJ2-4|-
TGCAGCGTTGAAAGCGGGGGGGCTTCCAAAAACAGTCAGTACTTC
CSVESGGASKNSQYF
>TRBD1|TRBV6-1|TRBJ1-5|-
TGTGCCAGCAGGTACCACAGGGGGCTTGATCAGCCCCAGCATTTT
CASRYHRGLDQPQHF
>-|TRBV28|TRBJ1-2|few
TGTGCCAGCAGTTCCTTTCGTGGCTACACCTTC
CASSSFRGYTF
>-|TRBV5-1|TRBJ2-5|once
TGCGCCAGCAGAGAAGGGGCAGGGGAGACCCAGTACTTC
CASREGAGETQYF
>TRBD2|TRBV6-6|TRBJ2-3|few
TGTGCCGTCCGGGGCGGGGGAACAGATACGCAGTATTTT
CAVRGGGTDTQYF
>-|TRBV6-6|TRBJ2-3|-
TGTGCCAGCCATCCGTGGGGGGGCCGGGATACGCAGTATTTT
CASHPWGGRDTQYF
>TRBD2|TRBV5-1|TRBJ2-7|-
TGCGCCAGCAGCCCTCAAGGTCTAGCGGGAGTGTACGAGCAGTACTTC
CASSPQGLAGVYEQYF
>-|TRBV7-3|TRBJ1-1|-
TGTGCCAGCAGCCCGGGTATCTCGGGCACTGAAGCTTTCTTT
CASSPGISGTEAFF
>-|TRBV18|TRBJ1-1|-
TGTGCCAGCTCACCACCCTCAGGTAGCACTGAAGCTTTCTTT
CASSPPSGSTEAFF
>-|TRBV7-9|TRBJ2-3|-
TGTGCCAGCACCCGGGACACAGATACGCAGTATTTT
CASTRDTDTQYF
>TRBD1|TRBV23-1|TRBJ2-7|-
TGCGCCAGCAGTCAGCATTGGGACAGCTCCTACGAGCAGTACTTC
CASSQHWDSSYEQYF
>-|TRBV4-1|TRBJ1-6|-
TGCGCCAGCAGCCAAGGAGGGAATTCACCCCTCCACTTT
CASSQGGNSPLHF
>TRBD2|TRBV27|TRBJ2-1|-
TGTGCCAGCAGTTCCGGGGGGGCCGGTGGCAATGAGCAGTTCTTC
CASSSGGAGGNEQFF
>TRBD1|TRBV2|TRBJ1-2|once
TGTGCCAGCAGTCTCCAAGGGACAGGGAATGGCTACACCTTC
CASSLQGTGNGYTF
>TRBD1|TRBV14|TRBJ1-2|-
TGTGCCAGCAGCCCACAGGGGAACTATGGCTACACCTTC
CASSPQGNYGYTF
>-|TRBV13|TRBJ1-6|-
TGTGCCAGCAGCTTAAACCACAGATTTAATTCACCCCTCCACTTT
CASSLNHRFNSPLHF
>TRBD2|TRBV2|TRBJ2-7|-
TGTGCCAGCAGTACGGGACTAGCGGGACGGTACTTC
CASSTGLAGRYF
>TRBD1|TRBV16|TRBJ2-7|-
TGTGCCAGCAGCCATGGGACAGGTCCCGCCAAAACCTACGAGCAGTACTTC
CASSHGTGPAKTYEQYF
>TRBD1|TRBV7-9|TRBJ1-2|-
TGTGCCAGCAGCTTAGGACCGGGACAGGGGAACACCTTC
CASSLGPGQGNTF
>-|TRBV5-1|TRBJ2-5|-
TGCGCCAGCAGCTCAATGGGAGCAGGACAAGAGACCCAGTACTTC
CASSSMGAGQETQYF
>TRBD1|TRBV12-5|TRBJ2-5|-
TGTGCTAGTGGTTCACGGACAGGGCAAGAGACCCAGTACTTC
CASGSRTGQETQYF
>-|TRBV5-8|TRBJ2-3|-
TGTGCCAGCTCCGAGCGACCAGATACGCAGTATTTT
CASSERPDTQYF
>-|TRBV21-1|TRBJ2-5|-
TGTGCCATAACTAGCGGGGCTGGGGAGACCCAGTACTTC
CAITSGAGETQYF
>-|TRBV2|TRBJ1-1|few
TGTGCCAGCAGCTCAACGGTTGGGGAGGGCACTGAAGCTTTCTTT
CASSSTVGEGTEAFF
>TRBD2|TRBV30|TRBJ2-2|-
TGTGCCTGGAACGATTGGCCTAGCGGGAATGGGGACACCGGGGAGCTGTTTTTT
CAWNDWPSGNGDTGELFF
>-|TRBV6-5|TRBJ2-2|-
TGTGCCAGCAGTTACTCGGGGCACACCGGGGAGCTGTTTTTT
CASSYSGHTGELFF
>TRBD1|TRBV11-2|TRBJ1-2|-
TGTGCCAGCAGCTTAGGGTGGGGGTACCTTCCGGGACAGGGGGATGGCTACACCTTC
CASSLGWGYLPGQGDGYTF
>-|TRBV20-1|TRBJ1-1|-
TGCAGTGCTAGCGGTACCGCTGAAGCTTTCTTT
CSASGTAEAFF
>TRBD1|TRBV6-5|TRBJ2-7|-
TGTGCCAGCAGTTACCAGGGGGCGGTCCCCTACGAGCAGTACTTC
CASSYQGAVPYEQYF
>-|TRBV7-2|TRBJ1-6|-
TGTGCCAGCAGCTTAGAATACTTCAATTCACCCCTCCACTTT
CASSLEYFNSPLHF
>-|TRBV9|TRBJ2-1|-
TGTGCCAGCAGCAGGAGGGGTGAGCAGTTCTTC
CASSRRGEQFF
>-|TRBV7-9|TRBJ1-1|-
TGTTCCAGCAGCTTAGCGTTGGCGGGAACGGACACTGAAGCTTTCTTT
CSSSLALAGTDTEAFF
>-|TRBV19|TRBJ2-2|-
TGTGCCAGTAGTCGTCTGGGGGCAGATCACACCGGGGAGCTGTTTTTT
CASSRLGADHTGELFF
>TRBD2|TRBV29-1|TRBJ2-3|once
TGCAGCGTTGTTCCGTTGGGGACTAGCGGGATTAAAGCCGTTGTTAGCACAGATACGCAGTATTTT
CSVVPLGTSGIKAVVSTDTQYF
>-|TRBV28|TRBJ2-7|-
TGTGCCAGTACTACCGGGGGGCAACCCTCCTACGAGCAGTACTTC
CASTTGGQPSYEQYF
>TRBD1|TRBV6-1|TRBJ2-1|once
TGTGCCAGCAGTGCCCCGGGACAGGGGAGTATGAATGAGCAGTTCTTC
CASSAPGQGSMNEQFF
>TRBD1|TRBV7-9|TRBJ1-2|-
TGTGCCAGCTTGAGACAGGGAAATGGGTTCTACACCTTC
CASLRQGNGFYTF